This TCR beta chain comes out of a study of somatic mutations in cytotoxic T cells in rheumatoid arthritis. TCRdb's copy holds only in-frame clones and misses some; the assay was immunoSEQ multiplex PCR. The sample contains roughly 32,000 clones, approximately 78% of which appear only once. In germline, CDR1 is SGHTS, CDR2 YDEGEE. The CDR3 extends over 15 amino acids. Trimming took 4 bases from V and 0 from J, leaving 14 bases between them. This clone was counted only a few times. The TCR comes from an adult with rheumatoid arthritis. Sequencing was carried out using CD8+ T cells sorted from blood. The chain links TRBV5-8 to TRBJ2-7, with D tentatively TRBD1 or TRBD2 (5 bases each). CDR3 coding DNA: TGTGCCAGCAGCGGACCCCGGGACGGCTCCTACGAGCAGTACTTC. As protein: CASSGPRDGSYEQYF.